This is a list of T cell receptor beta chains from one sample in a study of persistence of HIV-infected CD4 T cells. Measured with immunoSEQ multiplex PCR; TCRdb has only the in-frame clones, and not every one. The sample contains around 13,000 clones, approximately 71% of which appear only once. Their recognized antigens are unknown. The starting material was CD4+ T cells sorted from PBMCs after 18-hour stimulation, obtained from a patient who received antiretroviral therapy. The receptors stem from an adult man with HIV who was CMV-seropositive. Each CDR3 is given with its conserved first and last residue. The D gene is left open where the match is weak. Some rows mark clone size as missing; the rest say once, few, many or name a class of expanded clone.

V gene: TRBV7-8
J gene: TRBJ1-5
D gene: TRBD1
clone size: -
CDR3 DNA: TGTGCCAGCAGCCCCCGACAGGGTGGCAGCAATCAGCCCCAGCATTTT
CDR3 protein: CASSPRQGGSNQPQHF

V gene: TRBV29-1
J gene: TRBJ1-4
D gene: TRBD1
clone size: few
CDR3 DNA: TGCAGCGTGGCAGGGACAGGGTCTAATGAAAAACTGTTTTTT
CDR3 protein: CSVAGTGSNEKLFF

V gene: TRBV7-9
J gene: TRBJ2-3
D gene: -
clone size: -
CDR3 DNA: TGTGCCAGCAGCTTAGAGTCCGCCAGGGGAAGCACAGATACGCAGTATTTT
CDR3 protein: CASSLESARGSTDTQYF

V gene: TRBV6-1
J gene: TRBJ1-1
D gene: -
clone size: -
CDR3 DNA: TGTGCCAGCGGAACCCAGGGTACATCCGTGGCTTTCTTT
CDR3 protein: CASGTQGTSVAFF

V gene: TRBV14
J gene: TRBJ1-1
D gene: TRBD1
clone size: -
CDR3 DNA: TGTGCCAGCAGCCAACGACAGGGCCCTGAAGCTTTCTTT
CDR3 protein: CASSQRQGPEAFF

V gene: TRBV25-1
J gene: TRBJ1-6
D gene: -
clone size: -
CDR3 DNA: TGTGCCAGCAGTGGTGGAGCGGGGGCGGATTCTTATAATTCACCCCTCCACTTT
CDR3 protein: CASSGGAGADSYNSPLHF

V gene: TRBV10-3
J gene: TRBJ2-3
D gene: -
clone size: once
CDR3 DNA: TGTGCCATCACCTCCGGCGGGGGCCCAGATACGCAGTATTTT
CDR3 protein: CAITSGGGPDTQYF

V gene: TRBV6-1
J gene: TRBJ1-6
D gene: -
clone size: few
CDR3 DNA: TGTGCCAGCAGTGACGGCAGGAGGAATTCACCCCTCCACTTT
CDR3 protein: CASSDGRRNSPLHF

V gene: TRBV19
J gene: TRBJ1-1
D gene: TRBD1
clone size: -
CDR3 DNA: TGTGCCAGTAGTAGGGGCAGGGGGCAGGACACTGAAGCTTTCTTT
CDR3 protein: CASSRGRGQDTEAFF

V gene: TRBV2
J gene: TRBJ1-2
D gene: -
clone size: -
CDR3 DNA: TGTGCCAGCAGCACAGAGAAATCCTATGGCTACACCTTC
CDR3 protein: CASSTEKSYGYTF

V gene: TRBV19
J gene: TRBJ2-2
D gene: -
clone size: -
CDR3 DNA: TGTGCCAGTAGTAGGGACCCCGGATCACCCGGGGAGCTGTTTTTT
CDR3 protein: CASSRDPGSPGELFF

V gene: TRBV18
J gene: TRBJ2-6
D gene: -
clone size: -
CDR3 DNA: TGTGCCAGCTCACTTCGGAAAGGGCTCCTGTCTGGGGCCAACGTCCTGACTTTC
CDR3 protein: CASSLRKGLLSGANVLTF

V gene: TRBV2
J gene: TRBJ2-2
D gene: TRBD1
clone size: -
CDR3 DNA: TGTGCCAGCAGTGCGGACAGGGGGAACACCGGGGAGCTGTTTTTT
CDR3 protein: CASSADRGNTGELFF

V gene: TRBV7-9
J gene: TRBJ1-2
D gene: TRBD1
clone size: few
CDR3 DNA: TGTGCCAGCAGCTTAGCCAGTATACAAGGGGGCGACTATGGCTACACCTTC
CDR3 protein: CASSLASIQGGDYGYTF

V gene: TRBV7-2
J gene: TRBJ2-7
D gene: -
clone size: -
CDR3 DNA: TGTGCCAGCAGCGCCGGCGGTGGGGTTATCGAGCAGTACTTC
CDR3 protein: CASSAGGGVIEQYF

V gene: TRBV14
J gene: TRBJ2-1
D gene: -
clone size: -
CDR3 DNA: TGTGCCAGCAGCCCGATCTGGGGAGAGGGCAATGAGCAGTTCTTC
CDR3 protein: CASSPIWGEGNEQFF

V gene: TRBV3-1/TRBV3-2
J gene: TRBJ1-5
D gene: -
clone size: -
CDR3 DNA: TGTGCCAGCAGCCAATTCAGCTCTGGTCAGCCCCAGCATTTT
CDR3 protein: CASSQFSSGQPQHF

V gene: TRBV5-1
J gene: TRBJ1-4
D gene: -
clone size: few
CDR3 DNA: TGCGCCAGCAGCTTGGATGGGGGCCAGACCCAAAAACTGTTTTTT
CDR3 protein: CASSLDGGQTQKLFF

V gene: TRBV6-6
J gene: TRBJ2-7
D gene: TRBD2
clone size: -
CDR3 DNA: TGTGCCAGCAGTTTGGCGGGACTAGTCTACGAGCAGTACTTC
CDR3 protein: CASSLAGLVYEQYF

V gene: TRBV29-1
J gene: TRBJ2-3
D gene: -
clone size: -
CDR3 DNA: TGCAGCGTTGACGGGTACCCTTTTAGCACAGATACGCAGTATTTT
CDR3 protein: CSVDGYPFSTDTQYF

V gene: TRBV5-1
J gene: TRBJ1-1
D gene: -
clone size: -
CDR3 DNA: TGCGCCAGCAGCCCCCAGGCACCGAACACTGAAGCTTTCTTT
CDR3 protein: CASSPQAPNTEAFF

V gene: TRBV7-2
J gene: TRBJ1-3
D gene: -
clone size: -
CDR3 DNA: TGTGCCAGCAGCTTAGTAACAGCGAGCTCTGGAAACACCATATATTTT
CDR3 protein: CASSLVTASSGNTIYF

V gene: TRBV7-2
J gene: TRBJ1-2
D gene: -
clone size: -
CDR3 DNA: TGTGCCAGCAGCTTAGGTGTCGGGCCATATAATCGCACCTTC
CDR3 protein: CASSLGVGPYNRTF

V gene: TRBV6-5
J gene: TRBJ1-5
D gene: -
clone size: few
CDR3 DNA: TGTGCCAGCAGTACAGGTAGTTACAATCAGCCCCAGCATTTT
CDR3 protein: CASSTGSYNQPQHF

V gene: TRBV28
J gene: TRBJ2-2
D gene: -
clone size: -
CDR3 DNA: TGTGCCAGCAGTTTATGGGCAGGGGTCACCGGGGAGCTGTTTTTT
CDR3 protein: CASSLWAGVTGELFF

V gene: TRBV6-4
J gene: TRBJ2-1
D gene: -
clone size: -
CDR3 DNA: TGTGCCAGCAGTGAAGAGGGGTTCGGAGGTGAGCAGTTCTTC
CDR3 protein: CASSEEGFGGEQFF

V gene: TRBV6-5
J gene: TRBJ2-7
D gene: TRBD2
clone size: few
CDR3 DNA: TGTGCCAGCAGTTACTCTTCGGGGGGGGGTTACGAGCAGTACTTC
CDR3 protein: CASSYSSGGGYEQYF

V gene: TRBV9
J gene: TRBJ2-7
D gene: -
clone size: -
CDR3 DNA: TGTGCCAGCAGCGTACGGGGGACCTCCTACGAGCAGTACTTC
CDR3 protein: CASSVRGTSYEQYF

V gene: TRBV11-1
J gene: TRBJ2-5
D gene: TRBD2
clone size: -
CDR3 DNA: TGTGCCAGCAGCTTGACTAGCGGTGAGCAAGAGACCCAGTACTTC
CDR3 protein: CASSLTSGEQETQYF

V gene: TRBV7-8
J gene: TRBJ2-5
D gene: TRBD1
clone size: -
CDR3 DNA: TGTGCCAGCAGACGACAGGGTTCTTTTGCAGAGACCCAGTACTTC
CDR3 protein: CASRRQGSFAETQYF

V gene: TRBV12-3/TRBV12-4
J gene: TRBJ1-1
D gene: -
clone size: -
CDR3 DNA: TGTGCCAGCAGTTTTGAAACTGAAGCTTTCTTT
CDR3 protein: CASSFETEAFF

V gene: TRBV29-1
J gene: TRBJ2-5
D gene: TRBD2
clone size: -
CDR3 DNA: TGCAGCGTTGGAACGGGGGGAGAGACCCAGTACTTC
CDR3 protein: CSVGTGGETQYF

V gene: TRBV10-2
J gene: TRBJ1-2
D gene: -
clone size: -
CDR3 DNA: TGCGCCAGCAGTGAGCGGGGCTATGGCTACACCTTC
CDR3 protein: CASSERGYGYTF

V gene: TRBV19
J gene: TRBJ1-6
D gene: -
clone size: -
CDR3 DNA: TGTGCCAGTAGTATCCGGGACACAAATTCACCCCTCCACTTT
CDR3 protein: CASSIRDTNSPLHF

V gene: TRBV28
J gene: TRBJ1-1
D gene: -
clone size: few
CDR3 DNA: TGTGCCAGCAGTTTAGCCTCTAGTGGGGCTTTCTTT
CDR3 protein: CASSLASSGAFF

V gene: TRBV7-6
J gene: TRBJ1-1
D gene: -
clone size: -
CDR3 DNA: TGTGCCAGCAGCTTAGAGGCGGGGGCGGACACTGAAGCTTTCTTT
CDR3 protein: CASSLEAGADTEAFF

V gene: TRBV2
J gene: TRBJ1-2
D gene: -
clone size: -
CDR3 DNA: TGTGCCAGCAGTGAATCAACAGGGAATACCTATGGCTACACCTTC
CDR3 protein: CASSESTGNTYGYTF

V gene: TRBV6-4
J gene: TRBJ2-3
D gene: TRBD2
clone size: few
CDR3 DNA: TGTGCCAGCAGTTCCCTAGCGGGGGCGTTAGATACGCAGTATTTT
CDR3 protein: CASSSLAGALDTQYF

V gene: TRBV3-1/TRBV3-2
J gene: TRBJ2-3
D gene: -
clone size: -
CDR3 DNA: TGTGCCAGCAGCCAAGGTATTGGGGGACTCACAGATACGCAGTATTTT
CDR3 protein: CASSQGIGGLTDTQYF

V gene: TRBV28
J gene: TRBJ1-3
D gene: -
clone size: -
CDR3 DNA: TGTGCCAGCACTACGACGCAAGCTCTGACTGGAAACACCATATATTTT
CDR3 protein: CASTTTQALTGNTIYF

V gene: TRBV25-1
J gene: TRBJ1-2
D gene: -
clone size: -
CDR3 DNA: TGTGCCAGCAGTGAGGCGGGGAACCCTGGCTACACCTTC
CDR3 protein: CASSEAGNPGYTF

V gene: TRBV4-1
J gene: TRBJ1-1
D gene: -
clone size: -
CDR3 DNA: TGCGCCAGCAGCCACCCAGGGGCCACTGAAGCTTTCTTT
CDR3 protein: CASSHPGATEAFF

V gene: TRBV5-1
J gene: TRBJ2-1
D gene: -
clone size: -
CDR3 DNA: TGCGCCAGCAGCTTGGCCTACTTTAGTGAGGAGCAGTTCTTC
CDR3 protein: CASSLAYFSEEQFF

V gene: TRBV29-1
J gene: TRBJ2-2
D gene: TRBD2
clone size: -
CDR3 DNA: TGCAGCGCCAGACTAGCGGGGGGGCCCGGGAACACCGGGGAGCTGTTTTTT
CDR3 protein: CSARLAGGPGNTGELFF

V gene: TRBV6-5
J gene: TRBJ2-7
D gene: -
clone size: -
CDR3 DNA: TGTGCCAGCAGCCGGACAGCCAGTTTGTCCTACGAGCAGTACTTC
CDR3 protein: CASSRTASLSYEQYF

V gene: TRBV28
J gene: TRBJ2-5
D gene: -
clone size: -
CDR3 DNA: TGTGCCAGCACCCGTAACCCAGGGATTAAGCCCCAAGAGACCCAGTACTTC
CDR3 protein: CASTRNPGIKPQETQYF

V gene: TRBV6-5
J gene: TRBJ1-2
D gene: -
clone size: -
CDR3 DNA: TGTGCCAGCACCTCCCGCGGGCGACCCTATGGCTACACCTTC
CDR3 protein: CASTSRGRPYGYTF

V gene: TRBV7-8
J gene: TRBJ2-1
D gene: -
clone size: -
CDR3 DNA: TGTGCCAGCAGCCCTGGGACCTCTTACAATGAGCAGTTCTTC
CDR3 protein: CASSPGTSYNEQFF

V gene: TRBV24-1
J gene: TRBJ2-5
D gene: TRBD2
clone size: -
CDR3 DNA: TGTGCCACCAGTGATCCGATCGGGGGGAGTGTACAAGAGACCCAGTACTTC
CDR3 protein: CATSDPIGGSVQETQYF

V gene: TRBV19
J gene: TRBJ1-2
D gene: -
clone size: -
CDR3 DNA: TGTGCCAGTAGTATAGCGGGGGACTATGGCTACACCTTC
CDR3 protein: CASSIAGDYGYTF

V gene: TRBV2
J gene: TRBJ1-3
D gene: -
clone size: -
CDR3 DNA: TGTGCCAGCAGTGAAGGGGGGGGTACTGGAAACACCATATATTTT
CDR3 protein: CASSEGGGTGNTIYF